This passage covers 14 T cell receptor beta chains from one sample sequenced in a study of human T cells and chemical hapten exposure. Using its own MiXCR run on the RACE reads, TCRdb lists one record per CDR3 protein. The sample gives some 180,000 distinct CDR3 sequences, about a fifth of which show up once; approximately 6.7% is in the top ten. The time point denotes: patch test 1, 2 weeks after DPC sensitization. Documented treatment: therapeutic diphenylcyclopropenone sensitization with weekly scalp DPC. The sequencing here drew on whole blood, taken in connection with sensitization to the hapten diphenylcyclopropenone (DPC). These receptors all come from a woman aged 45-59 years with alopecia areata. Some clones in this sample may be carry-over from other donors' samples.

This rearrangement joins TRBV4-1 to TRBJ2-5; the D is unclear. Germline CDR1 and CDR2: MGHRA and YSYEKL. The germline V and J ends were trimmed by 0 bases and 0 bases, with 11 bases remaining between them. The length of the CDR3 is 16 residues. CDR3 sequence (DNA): TGCGCCAGCAGCCAAGATTTTGGCAGCAACCAAGAGACCCAGTACTTC. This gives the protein CASSQDFGSNQETQYF.

CDR3 in amino acids: CASSAQELAEGSGELFF. The CDR3 DNA sequence: TGTGCCAGCAGTGCGCAGGAACTAGCGGAAGGGAGCGGGGAGCTGTTTTTT. The chain has TRBV25-1 and TRBJ2-2, with 8 bases aligning to TRBD2. The CDR3 runs 17 residues. Unmatched junction bases numbered 14, after V lost 4 bases and J lost 7 bases. Germline CDR1 reads MGHDK; CDR2 reads SYGVNS.

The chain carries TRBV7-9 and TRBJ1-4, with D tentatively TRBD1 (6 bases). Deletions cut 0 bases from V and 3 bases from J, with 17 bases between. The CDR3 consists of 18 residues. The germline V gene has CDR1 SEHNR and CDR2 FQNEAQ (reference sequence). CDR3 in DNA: TGTGCCAGCAGCTTAGCGGCCCTTTTGGACAGCGCTAATGAAAAACTGTTTTTT. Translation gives CASSLAALLDSANEKLFF.

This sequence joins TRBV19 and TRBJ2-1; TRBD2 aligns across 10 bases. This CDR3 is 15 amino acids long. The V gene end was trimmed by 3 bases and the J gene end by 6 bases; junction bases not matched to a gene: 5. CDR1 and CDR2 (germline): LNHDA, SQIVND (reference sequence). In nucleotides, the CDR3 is TGTGCCAGTAGTATCTTAGCGGGAGGCCTCAATGAGCAGTTCTTC. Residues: CASSILAGGLNEQFF. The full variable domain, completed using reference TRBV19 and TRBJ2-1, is DGGITQSPKYLFRKEGQNVTLSCEQNLNHDAMYWYRQDPGQGLRLIYYSQIVNDFQKGDIAEGYSVSREKKESFPLTVTSAQKNPTAFYLCASSILAGGLNEQFFGPGTRLTVL.

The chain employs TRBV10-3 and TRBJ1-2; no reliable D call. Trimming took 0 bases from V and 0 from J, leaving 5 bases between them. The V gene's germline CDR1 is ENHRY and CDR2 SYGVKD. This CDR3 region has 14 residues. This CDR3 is CAISESVPNYGYTF. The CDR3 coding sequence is TGTGCCATCAGTGAGTCCGTACCTAACTATGGCTACACCTTC.

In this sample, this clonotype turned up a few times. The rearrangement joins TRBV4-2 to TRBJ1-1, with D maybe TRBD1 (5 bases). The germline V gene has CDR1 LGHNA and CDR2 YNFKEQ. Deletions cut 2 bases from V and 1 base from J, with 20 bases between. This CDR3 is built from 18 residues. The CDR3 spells CASSQSGAGTEGNTEAFF. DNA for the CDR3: TGTGCCAGCAGCCAATCCGGCGCAGGGACCGAGGGGAACACTGAAGCTTTCTTT.

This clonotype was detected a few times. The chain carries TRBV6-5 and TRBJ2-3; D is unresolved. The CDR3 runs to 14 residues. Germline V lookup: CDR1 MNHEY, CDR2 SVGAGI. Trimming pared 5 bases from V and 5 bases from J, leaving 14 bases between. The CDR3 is CASSDRDTRDTQYF. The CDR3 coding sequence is TGTGCCAGCAGTGACCGAGATACGCGAGATACGCAGTATTTT.

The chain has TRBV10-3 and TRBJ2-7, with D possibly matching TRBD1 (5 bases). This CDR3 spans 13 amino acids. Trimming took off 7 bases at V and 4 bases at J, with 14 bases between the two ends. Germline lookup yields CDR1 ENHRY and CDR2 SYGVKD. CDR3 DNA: TGTGCCATCATTGGGGCGAGAAGTTACGAGCAGTACTTC. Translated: CAIIGARSYEQYF.

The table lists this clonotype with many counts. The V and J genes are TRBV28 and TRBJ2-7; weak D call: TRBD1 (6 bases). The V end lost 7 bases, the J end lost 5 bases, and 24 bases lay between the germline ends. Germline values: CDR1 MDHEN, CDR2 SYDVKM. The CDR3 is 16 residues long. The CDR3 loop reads CASNPTGLQDWDEQYF. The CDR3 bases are TGTGCCAGCAATCCCACAGGGTTGCAGGATTGGGACGAGCAGTACTTC.

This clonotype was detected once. The CDR3 here is CASSLQRDSYRGYTF. The CDR3 DNA sequence: TGTGCCAGCAGCTTACAAAGGGACAGCTATCGCGGCTACACCTTC. The chain has TRBV7-9 and TRBJ1-2; 7 nucleotides match TRBD1. The CDR3 consists of 15 residues. J lost 8 bases, V lost 2 bases, and 11 bases had no gene match. The germline V gene encodes CDR1 SEHNR and CDR2 FQNEAQ (reference sequence).

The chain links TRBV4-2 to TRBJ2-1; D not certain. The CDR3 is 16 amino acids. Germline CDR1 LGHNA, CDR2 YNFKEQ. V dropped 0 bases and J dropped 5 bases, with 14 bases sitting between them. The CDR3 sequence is CASSQDSTPSHNEQFF. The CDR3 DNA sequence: TGTGCCAGCAGCCAAGATAGTACCCCCAGCCACAATGAGCAGTTCTTC.

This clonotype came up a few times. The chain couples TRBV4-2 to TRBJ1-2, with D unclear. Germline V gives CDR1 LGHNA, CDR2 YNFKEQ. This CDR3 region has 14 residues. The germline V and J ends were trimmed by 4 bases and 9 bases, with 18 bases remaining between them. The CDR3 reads CASSPNLFGERYTF. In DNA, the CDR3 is TGTGCCAGCAGCCCAAATCTCTTCGGGGAGCGCTACACCTTC.

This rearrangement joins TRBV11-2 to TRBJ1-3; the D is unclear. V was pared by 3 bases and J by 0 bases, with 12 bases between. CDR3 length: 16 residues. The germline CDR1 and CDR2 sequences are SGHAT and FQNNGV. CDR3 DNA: TGTGCCAGCAGCTTCCTTACAGTGCCCTCTGGAAACACCATATATTTT. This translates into CASSFLTVPSGNTIYF.

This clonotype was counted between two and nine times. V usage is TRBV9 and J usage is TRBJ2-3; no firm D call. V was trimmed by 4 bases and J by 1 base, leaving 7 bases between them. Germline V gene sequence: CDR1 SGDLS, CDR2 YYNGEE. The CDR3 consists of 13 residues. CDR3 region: CASSPRGTDTQYF. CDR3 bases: TGTGCCAGCAGCCCCCGGGGCACAGATACGCAGTATTTT.